This TCR beta chain is drawn from a study of blood T cell repertoires in COVID-19 (TCRdb year 2020). For the study in its entirety: Collaborator samples came from the United States, Italy and Spain and covered acute and convalescent phases of COVID-19. Nearly every sample came with metadata listing a de-identified subject ID, COVID-19 status, age in years and sex. Samples came from the ongoing ImmuneRACE study (first 160 participants) plus 1,254 subjects from 6 global collaborators. The repertoires were released in a freely available public database meant as a resource for research on the immune response to SARS-CoV-2. The dataset comprised deeply sampled blood TCRbeta repertoires from subjects exposed to, actively infected with, or recovered from COVID-19. Where available, HLA class I and class II types were obtained from metadata supplied by the sample provider rather than from assay-based typing. The prospective study material was composed of cDNA or gDNA derived from T cells, B-cell-depleted T cells, or PBMCs.

V and J lose 3 bases and 4 bases, and a span of 21 bases separates them. CDR3 length: 18 amino acids, cysteine to phenylalanine. This entry keeps only the CDR3 DNA: 54 bases, framed from base 1. The germline V gene supplies CDR1 MGHRA and CDR2 YSYEKL. Overall results and qualifications from the work: How much clinical and demographic metadata was included differed by source and by participant, and the metadata was provided uncurated.

Whole blood was collected in K2EDTA tubes by collaborating institutions according to the institutions' own protocols. For TCRbeta analysis, collaborators shipped samples in one of three forms: frozen whole blood, isolated PBMCs, or DNA extracted from either of those sample types. With regard to this clone: Its antigen is currently not known. No much larger clone exists at a distance of one base, and base qualities are not known.

The immunoSEQ Assay, a bias-controlled multiplex PCR, was used to amplify TCRbeta CDR3 regions from genomic DNA. The authors processed their data as follows. The number of nucleated cells in each sample was estimated from the amplification of reference gene primers within the assay. To quantify the absolute abundance of each unique TCRbeta CDR3 rearrangement, sequence reads were collapsed and filtered. For each sample, productive Simpson clonality was calculated as the square root of Simpson's diversity index across productive rearrangements. TCRdb holds this immuneACCESS table with in-frame rearrangements only. Some clones are missing; in checked studies, unresolved V genes explain under half, and the rest has no known cause. V, J and clone size are those of that table, while D and trimming were read from the DNA. The sample contains over 30,000 clones, roughly 91% of them found a single time. The leading ten clones occupy roughly 1% of the sample.

The rearrangement joined TRBV4-1 to TRBJ2-2, with TRBD2 as a weak D call on 5 bases. This TCR derives from a man aged 70 or older with active or convalescent COVID-19. Sequencing was carried out using peripheral blood. The nucleotides read TGCGCCAGCAGCCATCCCGACAAGGGCCATCGGGGCACCGGGGAGCTGTTTTTT. Protein translation: CASSHPDKGHRGTGELFF.